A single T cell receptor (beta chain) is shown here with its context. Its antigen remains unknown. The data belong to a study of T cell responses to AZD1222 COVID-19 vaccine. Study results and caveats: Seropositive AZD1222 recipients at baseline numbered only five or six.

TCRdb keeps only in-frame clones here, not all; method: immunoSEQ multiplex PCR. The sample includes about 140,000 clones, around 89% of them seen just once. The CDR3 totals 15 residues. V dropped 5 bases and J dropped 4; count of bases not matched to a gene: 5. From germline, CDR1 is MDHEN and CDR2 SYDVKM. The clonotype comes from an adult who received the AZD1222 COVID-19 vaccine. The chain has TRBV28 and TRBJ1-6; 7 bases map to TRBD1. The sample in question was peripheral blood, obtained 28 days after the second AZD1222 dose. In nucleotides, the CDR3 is TGTGCCAGCAGTGCCCGACAGGGTTATAATTCACCCCTCCACTTT. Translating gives CASSARQGYNSPLHF.